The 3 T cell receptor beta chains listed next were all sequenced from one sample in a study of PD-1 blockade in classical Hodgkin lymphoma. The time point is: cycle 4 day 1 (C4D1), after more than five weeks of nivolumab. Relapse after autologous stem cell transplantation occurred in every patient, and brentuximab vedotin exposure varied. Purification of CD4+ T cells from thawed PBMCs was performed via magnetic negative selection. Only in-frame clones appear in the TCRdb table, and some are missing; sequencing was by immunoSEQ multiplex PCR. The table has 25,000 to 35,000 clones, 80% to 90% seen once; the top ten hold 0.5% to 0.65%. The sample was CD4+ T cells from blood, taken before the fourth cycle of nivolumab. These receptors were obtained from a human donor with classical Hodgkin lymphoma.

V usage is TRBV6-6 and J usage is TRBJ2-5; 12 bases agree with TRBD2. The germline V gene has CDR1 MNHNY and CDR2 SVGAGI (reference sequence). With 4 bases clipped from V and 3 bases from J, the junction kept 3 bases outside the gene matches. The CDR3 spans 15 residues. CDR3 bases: TGTGCCAGCAGTTCCCCTAGCGGGGGGGAAGAGACCCAGTACTTC. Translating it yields CASSSPSGGEETQYF.

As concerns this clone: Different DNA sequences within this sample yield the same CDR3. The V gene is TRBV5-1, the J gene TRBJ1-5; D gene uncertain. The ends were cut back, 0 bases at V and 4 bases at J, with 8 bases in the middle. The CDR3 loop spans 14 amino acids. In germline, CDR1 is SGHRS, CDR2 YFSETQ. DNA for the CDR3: TGCGCCAGCAGCTTGGAAGGCCGGAATCAGCCCCAGCATTTT. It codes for CASSLEGRNQPQHF. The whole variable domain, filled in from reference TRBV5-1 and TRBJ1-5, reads KAGVTQTPRYLIKTRGQQVTLSCSPISGHRSVSWYQQTPGQGLQFLFEYFSETQRNKGNFPGRFSGRQFSNSRSEMNVSTLELGDSALYLCASSLEGRNQPQHFGDGTRLSIL.

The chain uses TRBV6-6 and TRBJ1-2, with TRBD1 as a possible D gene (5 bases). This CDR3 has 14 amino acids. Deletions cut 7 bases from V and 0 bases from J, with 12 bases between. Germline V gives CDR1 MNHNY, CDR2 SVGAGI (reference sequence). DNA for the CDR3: TGTGCCAGCAACCGGGACGCAGCTAACTATGGCTACACCTTC. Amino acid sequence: CASNRDAANYGYTF.